Listed here are 10 T cell receptor beta chains from one sample, sequenced in a study of shared clonotypes between healthy human individuals. The table came from immunoSEQ multiplex PCR; TCRdb's copy has only in-frame clones and leaves some out. Here the sample spans 2 million to 2.5 million clones, nearly 97% being singletons. Sequenced sample: naive CD4+ T cells sorted from blood. The subset here: CD45RA+ positively selected. These receptors all come from a man between 18 and 35 years old in good health.

The chain has TRBV5-8 and TRBJ1-2; TRBD1 matches 9 bases. This CDR3 is built from 14 residues. V lost 4 bases and J lost 7; bases outside the gene matches: 8. Looked up from germline, CDR1 is SGHTS and CDR2 is YDEGEE. DNA for the CDR3: TGTGCCAGCAGCATGGGGTGGACAGGGGCTGGCTACACCTTC. Encoded protein: CASSMGWTGAGYTF.

This rearrangement joins TRBV7-6 to TRBJ2-7; no definite D call. Trimming removed 4 bases from V and 3 bases from J, with 4 bases in between. Germline CDR1 SGHVS, CDR2 FNYEAQ. The CDR3 loop spans 11 amino acids. For the CDR3, the DNA is TGTGCCAGCAGCTCAGACTACGAGCAGTACTTC. Encoded protein: CASSSDYEQYF.

The table lists this clone with a count of one. The rearrangement links TRBV5-6 to TRBJ1-2; D is possibly TRBD1 (6 bases). CDR3 size: 15 residues. Germline V gives CDR1 SGHDT, CDR2 YYEEEE. The V and J ends lost 5 bases and 0 bases respectively, with 14 bases between them. The CDR3 sequence is CASSYIGGANYGYTF. CDR3 sequence (DNA): TGTGCCAGCAGTTACATAGGGGGAGCTAACTATGGCTACACCTTC.

This chain uses TRBV7-9 with TRBJ2-7, with 9 bases lining up with TRBD1. The V segment lost 5 bases and the J segment 2 bases; nucleotides outside the gene matches: 7. The CDR3 loop spans 15 amino acids. In germline, CDR1 is SEHNR, CDR2 FQNEAQ (reference sequence). The CDR3 spells CASSATGTGTYEQYF. The CDR3 nucleotides are TGTGCCAGCAGCGCTACCGGGACAGGGACCTACGAGCAGTACTTC. The full variable domain, in which reference TRBV7-9 and TRBJ2-7 provide the parts outside the CDR3, is DTGVSQNPRHKITKRGQNVTFRCDPISEHNRLYWYRQTLGQGPEFLTYFQNEAQLEKSRLLSDRFSAERPKGSFSTLEIQRTEQGDSAMYLCASSATGTGTYEQYFGPGTRLTVT.

This clone was observed a single time. Different DNA sequences within this sample yield the same CDR3. The chain links TRBV6-5 to TRBJ2-2; TRBD2 matches at 12 bases. J lost 5 bases, V lost 8 bases, and 6 bases had no gene match. The CDR3 is made up of 15 amino acids. CDR1 and CDR2 (germline): MNHEY, SVGAGI. The chain's CDR3 is CASSRGTSGTGELFF. CDR3 nucleotides: TGTGCCAGCTCCCGAGGGACTAGCGGGACCGGGGAGCTGTTTTTT.

The chain joins TRBV30 to TRBJ2-7; 10 positions agree with TRBD2. V dropped 4 bases and J dropped 2; count of bases not matched to a gene: 5. Germline V CDR1 and CDR2: GTSNPN, SVGIG (reference sequence). The length of the CDR3 is 14 residues. The CDR3: CAWKKAGGPYEQYF. The CDR3 DNA reads TGTGCCTGGAAAAAAGCGGGAGGGCCCTACGAGCAGTACTTC.

This chain uses TRBV29-1 with TRBJ2-3, with D tentatively TRBD1 or TRBD2 (5 bases each). Per the germline V gene, CDR1 is SQVTM and CDR2 is ANQGSEA. V shed 5 bases and J shed 2 bases, with 14 bases lying between them. The CDR3 loop spans 14 amino acids. The CDR3 is CSVRGPTHTDTQYF. In nucleotides, the CDR3 is TGCAGCGTTCGGGGACCTACACACACAGATACGCAGTATTTT.

This clone was found once. V and J are TRBV6-1 and TRBJ2-7; 7 bases match TRBD1. Germline CDR1 is MNHNS and CDR2 is SASEGT. The J segment lost 2 bases and the V segment lost 7 bases, leaving 11 bases of the junction unmatched. CDR3 length: 15 residues. The CDR3 DNA is TGTGCCAGCACGATCCTGACAGGGTTCGCCTACGAGCAGTACTTC. Translated, it gives CASTILTGFAYEQYF.

The chain uses TRBV7-2 and TRBJ2-5; D is undetermined. The CDR3 has 16 amino acids. From germline, CDR1 is SGHTA and CDR2 FQGNSA. Between the trimmed V and J ends, which lost 0 bases and 4 bases, there was a span of 15 bases. CDR3 in DNA: TGTGCCAGCAGCTTAGCGCTTTTTGGGAATGCAGAGACCCAGTACTTC. Its protein is CASSLALFGNAETQYF.

This clone was found once. Other DNA sequences of this sample code for an identical CDR3. The rearrangement links TRBV20-1 to TRBJ2-7; TRBD1 might be the D (6 bases). This CDR3 has 11 amino acids. Trimming cost V 6 bases and J 0 bases, with 6 bases left between them. Germline values: CDR1 DFQATT, CDR2 SNEGSKA (reference sequence). The CDR3 loop is CSAGGSYEQYF. CDR3 bases: TGCAGTGCAGGGGGCTCCTACGAGCAGTACTTC.